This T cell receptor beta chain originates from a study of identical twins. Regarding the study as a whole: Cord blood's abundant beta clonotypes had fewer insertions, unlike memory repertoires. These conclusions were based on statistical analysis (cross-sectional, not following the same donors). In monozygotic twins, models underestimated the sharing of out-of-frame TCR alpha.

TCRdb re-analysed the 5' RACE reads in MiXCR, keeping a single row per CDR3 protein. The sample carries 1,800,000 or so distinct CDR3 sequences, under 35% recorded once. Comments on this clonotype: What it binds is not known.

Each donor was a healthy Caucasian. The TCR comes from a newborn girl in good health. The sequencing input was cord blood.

CDR3 sequence: CATSRTRDSSYEQYF. Here the CDR3 DNA reads TGTGCCACCAGTAGAACCCGCGACAGCTCCTACGAGCAGTACTTC. The chain recombines TRBV15 with TRBJ2-7; possibly TRBD1 for D (5 bases). This CDR3 is 15 amino acids long. Trimming removed 6 bases at V and 0 bases at J, with 15 bases between. Germline V CDR1 and CDR2: LNHNV, YYDKDF (reference sequence).